Listed here is a single TCR beta chain. What it binds is not known. This sample is drawn from a study of OX40 agonist ivuxolimab in advanced cancers. Findings of the study overall: CD8+ T cells (on average) carried more expanded clones than CD4+ T cells. Those patients achieving a partial response at 0.1-3.0 mg/kg showed among the lowest clonal expansion.

CDR1 MRHNA and CDR2 SNTAGT come from the germline V gene. This CDR3 region has 15 residues. Trimming cost V 4 bases and J 4 bases, with 14 bases left between them. The protocol was immunoSEQ multiplex PCR, while the TCRdb copy is restricted to in-frame clones and leaves out a portion. The table has about 59,000 clones, over 70% seen once; the top ten hold roughly 0.34%. This TCR came from an adult with an advanced solid tumor such as melanoma, head and neck, liver or kidney cancer. The chain has TRBV6-4 and TRBJ2-1, with TRBD1 as a possible D gene (5 bases). The sample here was CD4+ or CD8+ T cells sorted from blood, taken in a trial of the OX40 agonist ivuxolimab. The CDR3 DNA reads as TGTGCCAGCAGTGTCAGGGCCTCCGAATACAATGAGCAGTTCTTC. This translates into CASSVRASEYNEQFF.